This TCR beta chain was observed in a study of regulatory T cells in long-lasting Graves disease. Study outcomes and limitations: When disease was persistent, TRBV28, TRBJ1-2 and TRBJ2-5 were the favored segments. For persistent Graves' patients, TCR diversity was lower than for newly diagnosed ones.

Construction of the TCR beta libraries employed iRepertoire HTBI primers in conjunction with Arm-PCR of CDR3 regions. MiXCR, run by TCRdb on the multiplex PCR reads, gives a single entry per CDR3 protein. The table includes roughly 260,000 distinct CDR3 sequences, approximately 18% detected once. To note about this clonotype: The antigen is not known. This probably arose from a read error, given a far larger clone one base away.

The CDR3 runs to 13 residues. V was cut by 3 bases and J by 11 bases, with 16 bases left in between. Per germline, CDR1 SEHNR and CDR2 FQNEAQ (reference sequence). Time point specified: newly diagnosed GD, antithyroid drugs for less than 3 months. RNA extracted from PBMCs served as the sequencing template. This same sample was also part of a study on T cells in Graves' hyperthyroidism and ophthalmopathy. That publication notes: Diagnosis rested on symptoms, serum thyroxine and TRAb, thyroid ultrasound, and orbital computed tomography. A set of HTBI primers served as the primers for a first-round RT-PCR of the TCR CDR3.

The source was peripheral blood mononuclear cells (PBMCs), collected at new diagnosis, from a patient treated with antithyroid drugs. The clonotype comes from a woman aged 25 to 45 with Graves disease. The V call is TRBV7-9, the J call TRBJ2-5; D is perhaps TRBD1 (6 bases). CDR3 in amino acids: CASSFNRANEQYF. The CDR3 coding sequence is TGTGCCAGCAGCTTTAACAGGGCTAATGAGCAGTACTTC.